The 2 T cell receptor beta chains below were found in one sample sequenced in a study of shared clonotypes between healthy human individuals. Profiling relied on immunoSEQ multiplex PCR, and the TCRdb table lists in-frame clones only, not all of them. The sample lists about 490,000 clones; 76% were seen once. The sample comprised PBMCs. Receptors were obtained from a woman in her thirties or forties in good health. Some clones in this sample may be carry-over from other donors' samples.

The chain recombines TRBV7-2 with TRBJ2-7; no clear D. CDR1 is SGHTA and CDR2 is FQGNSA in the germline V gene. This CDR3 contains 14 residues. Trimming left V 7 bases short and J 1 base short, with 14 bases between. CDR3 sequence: CASKPFGQSYEQYF. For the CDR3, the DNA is TGTGCCAGCAAGCCCTTCGGGCAGTCCTACGAGCAGTACTTC.

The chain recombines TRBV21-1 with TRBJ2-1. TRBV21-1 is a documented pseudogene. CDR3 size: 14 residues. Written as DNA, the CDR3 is TGTGCCACGTTCCTGGGGATATCCTACAATGAGCAGTTCTTC. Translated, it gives CATFLGISYNEQFF.